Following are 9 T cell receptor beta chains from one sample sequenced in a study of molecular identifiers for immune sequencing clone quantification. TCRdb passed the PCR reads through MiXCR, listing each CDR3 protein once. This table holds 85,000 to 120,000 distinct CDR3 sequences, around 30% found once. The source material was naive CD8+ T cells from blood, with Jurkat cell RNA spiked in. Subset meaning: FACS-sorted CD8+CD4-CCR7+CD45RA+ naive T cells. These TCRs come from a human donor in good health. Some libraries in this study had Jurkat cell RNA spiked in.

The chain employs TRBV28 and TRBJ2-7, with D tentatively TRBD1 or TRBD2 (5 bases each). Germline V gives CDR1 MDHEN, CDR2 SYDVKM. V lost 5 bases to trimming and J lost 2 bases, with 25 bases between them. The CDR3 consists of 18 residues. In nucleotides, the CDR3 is TGTGCCAGCAGTCCCCCCCCGGGACCAGGAACTGCGCCCTACGAGCAGTACTTC. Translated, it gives CASSPPPGPGTAPYEQYF. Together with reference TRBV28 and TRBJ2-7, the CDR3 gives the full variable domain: DVKVTQSSRYLVKRTGEKVFLECVQDMDHENMFWYRQDPGLGLRLIYFSYDVKMKEKGDIPEGYSVSREKKERFSLILESASTNQTSMYLCASSPPPGPGTAPYEQYFGPGTRLTVT.

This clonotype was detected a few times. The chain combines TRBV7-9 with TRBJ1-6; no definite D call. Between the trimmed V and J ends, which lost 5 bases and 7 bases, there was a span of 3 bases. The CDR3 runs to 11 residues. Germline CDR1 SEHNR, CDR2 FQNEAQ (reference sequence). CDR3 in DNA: TGTGCCAGCAGCCCCAATTCACCCCTCCACTTT. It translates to CASSPNSPLHF.

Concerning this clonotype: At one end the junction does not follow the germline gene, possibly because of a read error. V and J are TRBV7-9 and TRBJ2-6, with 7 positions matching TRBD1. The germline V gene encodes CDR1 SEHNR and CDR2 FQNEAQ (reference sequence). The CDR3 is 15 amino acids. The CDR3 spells CASSQTGSGANVLTF. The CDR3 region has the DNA TGTGCCAGCAGCCAGACAGGGTCTGGGGCCAACGTCCTTACTTTC.

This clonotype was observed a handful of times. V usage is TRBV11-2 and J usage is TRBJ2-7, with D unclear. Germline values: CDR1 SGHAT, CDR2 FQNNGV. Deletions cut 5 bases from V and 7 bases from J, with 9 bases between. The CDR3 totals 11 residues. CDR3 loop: CASSPGVEQYF. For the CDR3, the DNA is TGTGCCAGCAGCCCAGGAGTTGAGCAGTACTTC.

CDR3 sequence: CASSELHPSSSYNEQFF. The CDR3, as DNA: TGTGCCAGCAGTGAATTACATCCCTCCAGCTCCTACAATGAGCAGTTCTTC. The rearrangement uses TRBV6-1 and TRBJ2-1, with D unclear. V gave up 2 bases and J gave up 0 bases, with 14 bases separating them. The CDR3 covers 17 residues. Per germline, CDR1 MNHNS and CDR2 SASEGT.

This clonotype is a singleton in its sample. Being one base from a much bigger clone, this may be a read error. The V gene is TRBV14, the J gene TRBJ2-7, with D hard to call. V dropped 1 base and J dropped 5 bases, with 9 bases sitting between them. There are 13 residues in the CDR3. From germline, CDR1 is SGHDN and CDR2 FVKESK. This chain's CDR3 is CASSQVGRDEQYF. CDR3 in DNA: TGTGCCAGCAGCCAAGTAGGAAGGGACGAGCAGTACTTC.

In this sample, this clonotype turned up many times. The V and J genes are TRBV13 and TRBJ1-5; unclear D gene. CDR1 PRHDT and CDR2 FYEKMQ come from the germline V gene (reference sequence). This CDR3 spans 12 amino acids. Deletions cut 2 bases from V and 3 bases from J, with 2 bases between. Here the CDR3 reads CASSLNNQPQHF. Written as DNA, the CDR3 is TGTGCCAGCAGCTTAAACAATCAGCCCCAGCATTTT.

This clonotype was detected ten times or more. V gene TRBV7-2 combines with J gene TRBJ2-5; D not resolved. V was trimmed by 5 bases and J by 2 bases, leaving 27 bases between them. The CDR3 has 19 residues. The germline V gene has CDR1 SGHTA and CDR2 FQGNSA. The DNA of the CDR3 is TGTGCCAGCAGCCTGCCCCAGCGAAGCCTCGAAAGTCCTCAAGAGACCCAGTACTTC. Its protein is CASSLPQRSLESPQETQYF.

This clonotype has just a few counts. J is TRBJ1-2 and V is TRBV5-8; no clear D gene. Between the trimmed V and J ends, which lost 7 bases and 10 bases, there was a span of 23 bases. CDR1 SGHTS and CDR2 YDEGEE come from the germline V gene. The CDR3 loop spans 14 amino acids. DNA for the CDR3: TGTGCCAGCTCCCCCGACAATGCAAACTCCGACTACACCTTC. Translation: CASSPDNANSDYTF. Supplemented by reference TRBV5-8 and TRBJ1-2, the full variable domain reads EAGVTQSPTHLIKTRGQQATLRCSPISGHTSVYWYQQALGLGLQFLLWYDEGEERNRGNFPPRFSGRQFPNYSSELNVNALELEDSALYLCASSPDNANSDYTFGSGTRLTVV.